Listed below are T cell receptor beta chains from one sample, sequenced in a study of brain T cells in children with intractable seizures. TCRdb's table, derived via immunoSEQ multiplex PCR, lists solely in-frame clones and lacks some. Of fewer than 25,000 clones detected, approximately 94% appear once; the ten largest clones hold around 6%. Sample: peripheral blood, taken at surgery. These receptors all come from a boy younger than 18 with focal cortical dysplasia and intractable seizures. The CDR3 runs from the conserved cysteine through the conserved F or W. The D gene is left open where the match is weak. Size is stated for part of the rows, as once, few or many counts, or as a class when the clone is expanded.

TRBJ1-1 NA TRBV12-5 NA CASGLGTGKYTEAFF TGTGCTAGTGGCCTGGGGACGGGGAAATACACTGAAGCTTTCTTT
TRBJ2-2 NA TRBV11-2 TRBD2 CASSLVSGGAGNTGELFF TGTGCCAGCAGCCTGGTTAGCGGGGGGGCCGGGAACACCGGGGAGCTGTTTTTT
TRBJ2-1 once TRBV7-8 TRBD2 CASSSLSGGSYNEQFF TGTGCCAGCAGCTCCCTTAGCGGGGGCTCCTACAATGAGCAGTTCTTC
TRBJ2-3 NA TRBV29-1 NA CSVCTYSTDTQYF TGCAGCGTTTGTACGTATAGCACAGATACGCAGTATTTT
TRBJ2-5 once TRBV11-3 NA CASSSARESQETQYF TGTGCCAGCAGCTCCGCCAGGGAATCCCAAGAGACCCAGTACTTC
TRBJ1-4 NA TRBV20-1 NA CSARNEKLFF TGCAGTGCTAGAAATGAAAAACTGTTTTTT
TRBJ2-5 NA TRBV3-1/TRBV3-2 TRBD2 CASSQLSGRRGETQYF TGTGCCAGCAGCCAACTCAGCGGGAGGCGGGGAGAGACCCAGTACTTC
TRBJ1-3 NA TRBV6-1 NA CASSRDGSSGNTIYF TGTGCCAGCAGCCGGGACGGAAGCTCTGGAAACACCATATATTTT
TRBJ2-3 NA TRBV11-2 TRBD2 CASSFRSGRSTDTQYF TGTGCCAGCAGCTTCAGAAGCGGGAGATCGACAGATACGCAGTATTTT
TRBJ2-1 NA TRBV18 NA CASSSKGEQFF TGTGCCAGCTCATCGAAAGGTGAGCAGTTCTTC
TRBJ1-1 NA TRBV5-6 NA CASSFFESQGTEAFF TGTGCCAGCAGCTTTTTTGAGTCCCAGGGCACTGAAGCTTTCTTT
TRBJ2-2 NA TRBV2 NA CASSGGAGTGELFF TGTGCCAGCAGTGGGGGGGCGGGCACCGGGGAGCTGTTTTTT
TRBJ1-5 NA TRBV5-6 NA CASSLGPYSNQPQHF TGTGCCAGCAGCTTGGGCCCATATAGCAATCAGCCCCAGCATTTT
TRBJ2-2 NA TRBV9 NA CASSVAGNTGELFF TGTGCCAGCAGCGTAGCTGGCAACACCGGGGAGCTGTTTTTT